The following is a T cell receptor beta chain sequence with its context. The entry originates in a study of blood T cell repertoires in COVID-19. The repertoire was sequenced with immunoSEQ multiplex PCR; TCRdb's copy has only in-frame clones and lacks some. In the table there are about 27,000 clones, 90% to 95% of which are singletons. Per the germline V gene, CDR1 is MNHEY and CDR2 is SVGAGI. This CDR3 has 12 amino acids. The germline V and J ends were trimmed by 7 bases and 3 bases, with 6 bases remaining between them. The TCR originated in a human donor with active COVID-19. The donor label of this sample is uncertain. Specimen: peripheral blood. V gene TRBV6-5 combines with J gene TRBJ2-2; D remains ambiguous. Written as DNA, the CDR3 is TGTGCCAGCAATCCGTACACCGGGGAGCTGTTTTTT. Protein product: CASNPYTGELFF.